Below are 21 T cell receptor beta chains sequenced from a single sample in a study of blood T cell repertoires in COVID-19. Some clones are missing from TCRdb's copy, which holds only in-frame ones; the method was immunoSEQ multiplex PCR. The data hold around 250,000 clones, with more than 85% observed a single time. Sequenced material: peripheral blood. The receptors come from a man aged 18-30 years with active or convalescent COVID-19.

The V gene is TRBV11-3, the J gene TRBJ1-2; a possible D gene is TRBD1 (6 bases). The V and J ends lost 5 bases and 4 bases respectively, with 11 bases between them. Germline-derived CDR1 and CDR2 are SGHNT and YENEEA. This CDR3 region has 13 residues. CDR3 protein: CASSRGQFYGYTF. Written as DNA, the CDR3 is TGTGCCAGCAGCCGAGGACAGTTCTATGGCTACACCTTC. The full variable domain, in which reference TRBV11-3 and TRBJ1-2 provide the parts outside the CDR3, is EAGVVQSPRYKIIEKKQPVAFWCNPISGHNTLYWYLQNLGQGPELLIRYENEEAVDDSQLPKDRFSAERLKGVDSTLKIQPAELGDSAVYLCASSRGQFYGYTFGSGTRLTVV.

The rearrangement joins TRBV18 to TRBJ1-6; weak D call: TRBD1 (6 bases). Germline-derived CDR1 and CDR2 are KGHSH and LQKENI. The V gene lost 4 bases and the J gene lost 5 bases, with 9 bases spanning the gap. The CDR3 is made up of 14 amino acids. The CDR3: CASSRDRNNSPLHF. The CDR3 DNA is TGTGCCAGCTCACGCGACAGGAATAATTCACCCCTCCACTTT.

The rearrangement uses TRBV28 and TRBJ1-4; unclear D gene. The CDR3 extends over 11 amino acids. Germline values: CDR1 MDHEN, CDR2 SYDVKM. The ends were cut back, 6 bases at V and 5 bases at J, with 4 bases in the middle. CDR3 residues: CASSQNEKLFF. In DNA, the CDR3 is TGTGCCAGCAGCCAAAATGAAAAACTGTTTTTT. Full variable domain (rest looked up from reference TRBV28 and TRBJ1-4): DVKVTQSSRYLVKRTGEKVFLECVQDMDHENMFWYRQDPGLGLRLIYFSYDVKMKEKGDIPEGYSVSREKKERFSLILESASTNQTSMYLCASSQNEKLFFGSGTQLSVL.

The V call is TRBV24-1, the J call TRBJ2-5, with a possible D match to TRBD2 (5 bases). Germline-derived CDR1 and CDR2 are KGHDR and SFDVKD. This CDR3 comprises 13 residues. Trimming took 5 bases from V and 5 from J, leaving 11 bases between them. CDR3 sequence: CATSGGYPETQYF. The DNA of the CDR3 is TGTGCCACCAGTGGCGGGTACCCTGAGACCCAGTACTTC.

J is TRBJ2-4 and V is TRBV28; TRBD2 matches 8 bases. Trimming removed 6 bases from V and 0 bases from J; junction bases left unmatched: 7. This CDR3 has 16 residues. From germline, CDR1 is MDHEN and CDR2 SYDVKM. The CDR3 sequence: CASRLREGRAKNIQYF. As DNA, the CDR3 is TGTGCCAGCAGACTCCGGGAGGGAAGAGCCAAAAACATTCAGTACTTC.

The rearrangement links TRBV5-1 to TRBJ1-4, with D possibly TRBD1 on 6 matching bases. The CDR3 has 17 amino acids. The germline V gene encodes CDR1 SGHRS and CDR2 YFSETQ. The V end was cut by 0 bases, the J end by 4 bases, with 16 bases between. CDR3 loop: CASSLGAPGQVNEKLFF. DNA for the CDR3: TGCGCCAGCAGCTTGGGTGCCCCGGGACAAGTTAATGAAAAACTGTTTTTT.

The rearrangement uses TRBV2 and TRBJ2-5; 7 nucleotides line up with TRBD2. Trimming cost V 7 bases and J 5 bases; bases outside gene matches: 10. This CDR3 has 14 residues. Per germline, CDR1 SNHLY and CDR2 FYNNEI. The CDR3 DNA reads TGTGCCAGCATCCAAGCGGGGCCTCGGGAGACCCAGTACTTC. Its protein product is CASIQAGPRETQYF.

This chain uses TRBV19 with TRBJ2-1; maybe TRBD2 (6 bases). Germline V gene sequence: CDR1 LNHDA, CDR2 SQIVND (reference sequence). Deletions cut 3 bases from V and 8 bases from J, with 29 bases between. The CDR3 extends over 19 amino acids. The CDR3 DNA follows: TGTGCCAGTAGTATGTTCAAAACGGGGGTTCGGCGGGCCTATGATGAGCAGTTCTTC. It yields the protein CASSMFKTGVRRAYDEQFF.

The chain couples TRBV6-2 or TRBV6-3 to TRBJ1-4; tentative D call: TRBD1 (5 bases). Germline values: CDR1 MNHEY, CDR2 SVGEGT. Deletions cut 4 bases from V and 4 bases from J, with 16 bases between. There are 16 residues in the CDR3. The CDR3 protein is CASSFPTGSYNEKLFF. CDR3 nucleotide sequence: TGTGCCAGCAGTTTTCCCACAGGATCCTATAATGAAAAACTGTTTTTT.

The rearrangement uses TRBV28 and TRBJ1-2; D is undetermined. Germline CDR1 reads MDHEN; CDR2 reads SYDVKM. V lost 5 bases to trimming and J lost 8 bases, with 12 bases between them. The CDR3 sequence is 12 residues long. CDR3 in amino acids: CASSLPPGGYTF. In nucleotides, the CDR3 is TGTGCCAGCAGTCTTCCGCCTGGCGGCTACACCTTC.

The chain has TRBV4-2 and TRBJ1-5; maybe TRBD1 (5 bases). This CDR3 comprises 14 residues. V gave up 0 bases and J gave up 5 bases, with 8 bases separating them. In germline, CDR1 is LGHNA, CDR2 YNFKEQ. The CDR3 DNA reads TGTGCCAGCAGCCAAGACGGGGGTGATCAGCCCCAGCATTTT. It codes for CASSQDGGDQPQHF.

This clone was detected once. This chain connects TRBV28 to TRBJ1-1, with no clear D. V was cut by 10 bases and J by 1 base, with 10 bases left in between. The CDR3 consists of 12 residues. Germline CDR1 reads MDHEN; CDR2 reads SYDVKM. The CDR3 DNA follows: TGTGCCACCTACACAGCGAACACTGAAGCTTTCTTT. This encodes CATYTANTEAFF.

The chain links TRBV3-1 (or the pseudogene TRBV3-2) to TRBJ1-2; tentatively, D is TRBD1 (5 bases). The CDR3 covers 11 residues. CDR1 LGHDT and CDR2 YNNKEL come from the germline V gene (reference sequence). V was trimmed by 6 bases and J by 8 bases, leaving 10 bases between them. The CDR3 here is CASRGPLGYTF. The CDR3 DNA follows: TGTGCCAGCAGGGGGCCTCTCGGCTACACCTTC.

The chain uses TRBV10-2 and TRBJ2-1, with TRBD1 matching 9 bases. The CDR3 loop spans 15 amino acids. Germline V gives CDR1 WSHSY, CDR2 SAAADI. V trimming: 2 bases; J trimming: 5 bases; junction bases outside the gene matches: 4. CDR3 loop: CASSEPGTGHNEQFF. The DNA for the CDR3 is TGCGCCAGCAGTGAGCCTGGGACAGGGCACAATGAGCAGTTCTTC.

The chain carries TRBV13 and TRBJ2-3; no clear D. CDR1 and CDR2 from the germline V gene are PRHDT and FYEKMQ (reference sequence). The CDR3 has 14 residues. V was trimmed by 2 bases and J by 0 bases, leaving 6 bases between them. CDR3 region: CASSLSLSTDTQYF. The CDR3 nucleotides read TGTGCCAGCAGCTTAAGCCTTAGCACAGATACGCAGTATTTT.

The table lists this clone with a count of one. The chain joins TRBV7-9 to TRBJ2-3; TRBD2 matches at 7 bases. CDR1 SEHNR and CDR2 FQNEAQ come from the germline V gene (reference sequence). The CDR3 is 19 residues long. V trimming: 5 bases; J trimming: 2 bases; junction bases outside the gene matches: 19. In DNA, the CDR3 is TGTGCCAGCAGCCCTTTTGGGCAATGGGGCGGGAGTGTCACAGATACGCAGTATTTT. Its protein is CASSPFGQWGGSVTDTQYF.

The chain recombines TRBV2 with TRBJ1-2; TRBD1 might be the D (5 bases). CDR1 is SNHLY, CDR2 FYNNEI, per germline. V was cut by 0 bases and J by 5 bases, with 13 bases left in between. The CDR3 runs 15 residues. The CDR3 reads CASSEASGGSYGYTF. The CDR3 coding sequence is TGTGCCAGCAGTGAAGCGTCGGGGGGATCGTATGGCTACACCTTC.

The chain recombines TRBV19 with TRBJ2-7; D perhaps matches TRBD2 (6 bases). The length of the CDR3 is 15 residues. From germline, CDR1 is LNHDA and CDR2 SQIVND (reference sequence). V lost 1 base and J 2 bases, leaving 12 bases between the germline ends. CDR3 amino acids: CASSIGTGSPYEQYF. The CDR3 DNA reads as TGTGCCAGTAGTATAGGGACCGGGAGCCCCTACGAGCAGTACTTC.

This clone appeared a few times. The chain has TRBV7-9 and TRBJ2-7; 7 nucleotides agree with TRBD2. V was pared by 0 bases and J by 0 bases, with 2 bases of the junction left unmatched. The CDR3 consists of 15 residues. From germline, CDR1 is SEHNR and CDR2 FQNEAQ (reference sequence). The CDR3 loop is CASSLAGGSSYEQYF. DNA for the CDR3: TGTGCCAGCAGCTTAGCCGGCGGGAGCTCCTACGAGCAGTACTTC.

This clone was recorded once. The chain joins TRBV7-8 to TRBJ2-7; 11 bases match TRBD1. V trimming: 2 bases; J trimming: 1 base; junction bases outside the gene matches: 10. CDR1 and CDR2 from the germline V gene are SGHVS and FQNEAQ. The CDR3 is 18 residues long. CDR3 loop: CASSLIRTGGSGSYEQYF. The CDR3 coding sequence is TGTGCCAGCAGCTTAATCCGGACAGGGGGCTCGGGATCCTACGAGCAGTACTTC.

The chain links TRBV7-2 to TRBJ2-3; D is undetermined. This CDR3 is built from 17 residues. Germline assignment: CDR1 SGHTA and CDR2 FQGNSA. The V end was cut by 5 bases, the J end by 3 bases, with 21 bases between. CDR3 bases: TGTGCCAGCAGCCCATCTGATTCGCTCACTTGGACAGATACGCAGTATTTT. Residues: CASSPSDSLTWTDTQYF.